These 27 T cell receptor beta chains were all obtained from the same sample, sequenced in a study of blood T cell repertoires in COVID-19. Assay used: immunoSEQ multiplex PCR; TCRdb lists only in-frame clones, some missing. Of about 240,000 clones detected, 85% to 90% appear once; the ten largest clones hold just under 9%. Source material: PBMCs or T cells enriched from blood (not recorded which). Receptors were obtained from a man aged 35 to 55 who had recovered from COVID-19.

This chain connects TRBV29-1 to TRBJ1-5; D is possibly TRBD1 (5 bases). The V end lost 6 bases, the J end lost 7 bases, and 13 bases lay between the germline ends. The germline CDR1 and CDR2 sequences are SQVTM and ANQGSEA. CDR3 length: 12 residues. The CDR3 sequence: CSVGSQAQPQHF. The CDR3 DNA reads as TGCAGCGTCGGATCACAGGCGCAGCCCCAGCATTTT.

The V and J genes are TRBV12-3 or TRBV12-4 and TRBJ2-1; TRBD2 aligns across 7 bases. With 7 bases clipped from V and 10 bases from J, the junction kept 1 base outside the gene matches. The CDR3 is made up of 10 amino acids. CDR3 DNA sequence: TGTGCCAGCAAGGGAGGGGAGCAGTTCTTC. Protein product: CASKGGEQFF.

The chain joins TRBV28 to TRBJ2-7; TRBD2 matches at 14 bases. Trimming removed 2 bases from V and 4 bases from J; junction bases left unmatched: 25. Per the germline V gene, CDR1 is MDHEN and CDR2 is SYDVKM. This CDR3 comprises 23 residues. This chain's CDR3 is CASSLRTPLRDRGRLAGGYEQYF. The DNA of the CDR3 is TGTGCCAGCAGTTTAAGGACCCCCCTCCGGGACAGGGGGCGACTAGCGGGAGGGTACGAGCAGTACTTC.

The V gene is TRBV6-2 or TRBV6-3, the J gene TRBJ1-5; 11 bases fit TRBD1. The CDR3 is 19 residues long. CDR1 is MNHEY and CDR2 is SVGEGT in the germline V gene. After removal of 5 bases from V and 4 bases from J, the junction contained 16 bases not matched to a gene. The CDR3 loop is CASSRPPSGTGGFNQPQHF. In DNA form, the CDR3 reads TGTGCCAGCAGTCGTCCCCCGTCCGGGACAGGGGGTTTTAATCAGCCCCAGCATTTT.

Only one count was recorded for this clone. The chain employs TRBV12-5 and TRBJ1-5; TRBD1 agrees at 8 bases. Germline V CDR1 and CDR2: LGHNT, FRNRAP. This CDR3 is 15 amino acids long. V lost 6 bases and J lost 6; bases outside the gene matches: 10. The CDR3 coding sequence is TGTGCTAGTGGAGTTCTCGGGACAGGAGGTCAGCCCCAGCATTTT. Its protein is CASGVLGTGGQPQHF. The full variable domain, with the rest looked up from reference TRBV12-5 and TRBJ1-5, is DARVTQTPRHKVTEMGQEVTMRCQPILGHNTVFWYRQTMMQGLELLAYFRNRAPLDDSGMPKDRFSAEMPDATLATLKIQPSEPRDSAVYFCASGVLGTGGQPQHFGDGTRLSIL.

This CDR3 is CASSSGGGSFYNEQFF. In DNA form, the CDR3 reads TGTGCCAGCAGCTCGGGCGGCGGGAGCTTCTACAATGAGCAGTTCTTC. The chain links TRBV7-3 to TRBJ2-1; 7 positions agree with TRBD2. This CDR3 is 16 amino acids long. Germline CDR1 is SGHTA and CDR2 is FQGTGA. The V and J ends lost 4 bases and 3 bases, in that order; junction bases with no gene match: 9.

The chain joins TRBV9 to TRBJ2-7, with TRBD1 matching 9 bases. The ends lost 4 bases at V and 4 bases at J; junction bases unmatched: 12. This CDR3 contains 16 residues. The V gene's germline CDR1 is SGDLS and CDR2 YYNGEE. CDR3 sequence: CASSPRGQGGIYEQYF. DNA for the CDR3: TGTGCCAGCAGCCCGCGGGGACAGGGAGGGATATACGAGCAGTACTTC.

The CDR3 region is CASSVDGVGSPLHF. The CDR3 DNA reads as TGTGCCAGCAGCGTAGATGGAGTGGGTTCACCCCTCCACTTT. The rearrangement links TRBV9 to TRBJ1-6; D uncertain. The CDR3 totals 14 residues. With 0 bases removed from V and 9 bases from J, the gap between germline ends came to 10 bases. Germline lookup yields CDR1 SGDLS and CDR2 YYNGEE.

CDR3 in amino acids: CASSFGLGAGSYEQYF. CDR3 nucleotide sequence: TGTGCCAGCAGTTTCGGCCTGGGGGCTGGGTCCTACGAGCAGTACTTC. The V and J genes are TRBV28 and TRBJ2-7; D is perhaps TRBD1 (6 bases). Trimming took off 3 bases at V and 1 base at J, with 16 bases between the two ends. CDR3 size: 16 residues. Germline V CDR1 and CDR2: MDHEN, SYDVKM.

V is TRBV19 and J is TRBJ2-6; TRBD2 is a possible D gene (6 bases). The germline CDR1 and CDR2 sequences are LNHDA and SQIVND (reference sequence). Trimming took off 4 bases at V and 2 bases at J, with 15 bases between the two ends. The CDR3 covers 17 residues. The CDR3 coding sequence is TGTGCCAGTAGTACAGCTACGCGCGGGACTGGGGCCAACGTCCTGACTTTC. Its translation: CASSTATRGTGANVLTF. Variable domain in full (rest from reference TRBV19 and TRBJ2-6): DGGITQSPKYLFRKEGQNVTLSCEQNLNHDAMYWYRQDPGQGLRLIYYSQIVNDFQKGDIAEGYSVSREKKESFPLTVTSAQKNPTAFYLCASSTATRGTGANVLTFGAGSRLTVL.

The V and J genes are TRBV29-1 and TRBJ1-1; D is possibly TRBD1 (5 bases). V lost 1 base and J 4 bases, leaving 13 bases between the germline ends. The CDR3 contains 14 residues. CDR1 SQVTM and CDR2 ANQGSEA come from the germline V gene. CDR3 residues: CSVEGEAGITEAFF. CDR3 DNA: TGCAGCGTTGAAGGCGAGGCAGGGATCACTGAAGCTTTCTTT.

The V and J genes are TRBV27 and TRBJ2-1; 7 bases align to TRBD1. The CDR3 consists of 11 residues. Unmatched junction bases numbered 4, after V lost 9 bases and J lost 8 bases. Looked up from germline, CDR1 is MNHEY and CDR2 is SMNVEV (reference sequence). The CDR3 region has the DNA TGTGCCAGTAGGGACAGCGATGAGCAGTTCTTC. It is translated as CASRDSDEQFF.

The chain couples TRBV12-3 or TRBV12-4 to TRBJ1-2; tentatively, D is TRBD1 (6 bases). CDR3 size: 13 residues. V lost 4 bases, J lost 5 bases, and 11 bases lay in between. The CDR3 reads CASSYRVEYGYTF. The CDR3, as DNA: TGTGCCAGCAGTTACAGGGTTGAGTATGGCTACACCTTC.

V gene TRBV7-2 combines with J gene TRBJ2-1, with 12 bases that match TRBD2. The CDR3 runs to 15 residues. V lost 5 bases and J lost 10; bases outside the gene matches: 9. Germline values: CDR1 SGHTA, CDR2 FQGNSA. Here the CDR3 DNA reads TGTGCCAGCAGCACCTGGACTAGCGGGACGGGAGAGCAGTTCTTC. Encoded protein: CASSTWTSGTGEQFF.

The chain employs TRBV7-3 and TRBJ2-6; 9 bases are a match to TRBD1. The CDR3 has 20 residues. The junction had 18 bases not matched to a gene; V was cut back by 5 bases and J by 4 bases. CDR1 and CDR2 (germline): SGHTA, FQGTGA. The CDR3 DNA reads as TGTGCCAGCAGCATCCGGACAGGGGCGATCTCACCGCAGGGGGCCAACGTCCTGACTTTC. Its translation is CASSIRTGAISPQGANVLTF.

V is TRBV5-5 and J is TRBJ2-2; TRBD1 aligns across 7 bases. This CDR3 region has 18 residues. Germline V gives CDR1 SGHKS, CDR2 YYEKEE (reference sequence). V lost 0 bases and J lost 4; bases outside the gene matches: 12. The CDR3 DNA reads TGTGCCAGCAGCTTGGAGGGCAGGGGGAGACGGGGCACCGGGGAGCTGTTTTTT. Protein sequence: CASSLEGRGRRGTGELFF.

The chain couples TRBV2 to TRBJ1-1; no clear D. Germline-derived CDR1 and CDR2 are SNHLY and FYNNEI. The length of the CDR3 is 13 residues. Trimming took 3 bases from V and 3 from J, leaving 8 bases between them. In DNA, the CDR3 is TGTGCCAGCAGTGAGCAACACGACACTGAAGCTTTCTTT. Its translation: CASSEQHDTEAFF.

The J gene is TRBJ1-2, the V gene TRBV11-1; D might be TRBD1 (6 bases). The CDR3 length is 15 residues. V was cut by 5 bases and J by 3 bases, with 16 bases left in between. Germline values: CDR1 SGHAT, CDR2 FQDESV (reference sequence). The CDR3 nucleotides are TGTGCCAGCAGCCCGCGGACAGCCAGGGACTATGGCTACACCTTC. It codes for CASSPRTARDYGYTF.

The chain uses TRBV19 and TRBJ1-1, with D possibly being TRBD1 (6 bases). The CDR3 loop spans 15 amino acids. Trimming shortened V by 7 bases and J by 6 bases, and 21 bases separated the two germline ends. The V gene's germline CDR1 is LNHDA and CDR2 SQIVND (reference sequence). CDR3: CASIPIRGKAAEAFF. Written as DNA, the CDR3 is TGTGCCAGTATTCCCATAAGGGGGAAGGCGGCTGAAGCTTTCTTT.

This clone was seen only a few times. This chain links TRBV6-1 with TRBJ2-5, with 9 bases fitting TRBD1. CDR3 length: 16 residues. Trimming took 0 bases from V and 4 from J; bases not matched to a gene: 6. CDR1 is MNHNS, CDR2 SASEGT, per germline. The CDR3 sequence: CASSEAAGQGGETQYF. CDR3 in DNA: TGTGCCAGCAGTGAAGCGGCGGGACAGGGCGGAGAGACCCAGTACTTC.

There are a few counts of this clone. The V gene is TRBV28, the J gene TRBJ2-1; tentative D call: TRBD2 (6 bases). V was clipped by 3 bases and J by 9 bases, with 12 bases between them. The CDR3 loop spans 13 amino acids. CDR1 is MDHEN and CDR2 is SYDVKM in the germline V gene. CDR3 nucleotides: TGTGCCAGCAGTTTGGGGGGTGAGCTTGAGCAGTTCTTC. Protein product: CASSLGGELEQFF.

The rearrangement joins TRBV28 to TRBJ2-1; TRBD2 matches 8 bases. Germline V gives CDR1 MDHEN, CDR2 SYDVKM. The CDR3 has 14 amino acids. V gave up 3 bases and J gave up 10 bases; unmatched junction bases: 8. The CDR3 loop is CASSLISGVQEQFF. CDR3 nucleotide sequence: TGTGCCAGCAGTTTGATTAGCGGGGTTCAGGAGCAGTTCTTC.

This clone was observed a single time. CDR3 in DNA: TGTGCCAGCAGTGTACTAGCGATCGAGCAGTACTTC. Its translation is CASSVLAIEQYF. V is TRBV2 and J is TRBJ2-7; TRBD2 matches at 7 bases. The CDR3 has 12 amino acids. With V trimmed by 4 bases and J by 6 bases, 3 bases remained unmatched. In germline, CDR1 is SNHLY, CDR2 FYNNEI.

The J gene is TRBJ2-4, the V gene TRBV7-9, with TRBD2 matching 10 bases. This CDR3 comprises 16 residues. Looked up from germline, CDR1 is SEHNR and CDR2 is FQNEAQ (reference sequence). V lost 3 bases, J lost 7 bases, and 9 bases stayed unmatched. CDR3 loop: CASSFGRGLARNIQYF. CDR3 sequence (DNA): TGTGCCAGCAGCTTTGGTCGGGGACTAGCGAGGAACATTCAGTACTTC.

This chain connects TRBV18 to TRBJ1-5, with TRBD1 identical over 7 bases. The CDR3 covers 15 residues. Germline assignment: CDR1 KGHSH and CDR2 LQKENI. V lost 2 bases, J lost 4 bases, and 5 bases stayed unmatched. The CDR3 DNA is TGTGCCAGCTCACCAAGACAGGGATTAAATCAGCCCCAGCATTTT. This sequence encodes CASSPRQGLNQPQHF.

The V call is TRBV10-3, the J call TRBJ2-7, with a tentative D call TRBD1 (6 bases). This CDR3 region has 16 residues. Trimming removed 0 bases from V and 4 bases from J, with 16 bases in between. CDR1 and CDR2 (germline): ENHRY, SYGVKD. This CDR3 reads CAISESGRGIGYEQYF. In DNA, the CDR3 is TGTGCCATCAGTGAGTCCGGCAGGGGCATTGGGTACGAGCAGTACTTC.

This chain links TRBV30 with TRBJ2-2; D is perhaps TRBD1 (6 bases). V was clipped by 3 bases and J by 3 bases, with 17 bases between them. Germline CDR1 reads GTSNPN; CDR2 reads SVGIG (reference sequence). The CDR3 consists of 16 residues. The CDR3 is CAWRGPQGQYTGELFF. CDR3 in DNA: TGTGCCTGGAGAGGCCCACAAGGACAGTACACCGGGGAGCTGTTTTTT.